Shown below are 15 T cell receptor beta chains from a single sample sequenced in a study of T cells in Graves' hyperthyroidism and ophthalmopathy. RNA transcripts provided the source from which TCR beta CDR3 regions were amplified. HTBI primers drove first-round RT-PCR of the TCR CDR3. TCRdb re-called the multiplex PCR reads with MiXCR, one entry per CDR3 protein. Found here are 410,000 or so distinct CDR3 sequences, around 15% of them singletons; the top ten hold roughly 13%. The sample comprised blood. All receptors come from a man aged 18 to 35 with Graves' ophthalmopathy.

This clonotype was observed once. The V and J genes are TRBV7-9 and TRBJ2-4, with 7 bases fitting TRBD1. Per germline, CDR1 SEHNR and CDR2 FQNEAQ (reference sequence). Unmatched junction bases numbered 17, after V lost 1 base and J lost 5 bases. This CDR3 has 19 amino acids. This CDR3 reads CASSLVFAGTASAENIQYF. The CDR3 coding sequence is TGTGCCAGCAGCTTAGTATTCGCCGGGACAGCATCCGCGGAAAACATTCAGTACTTC.

This rearrangement joins TRBV7-9 to TRBJ2-1, with D unresolved. This CDR3 contains 11 residues. Trimming shortened V by 4 bases and J by 15 bases, and 13 bases separated the two germline ends. Germline V gene data show CDR1 as SEHNR and CDR2 as FQNEAQ (reference sequence). The CDR3 DNA reads as TGTGCCAGCAGCTCCCAACTGGGAAGGTTCTTC. It specifies CASSSQLGRFF.

This clonotype showed up many times. The rearrangement joins TRBV6-1 to TRBJ1-2; D gene unclear. The V end was cut by 1 base, the J end by 10 bases, with 16 bases between. CDR1 is MNHNS, CDR2 SASEGT, per germline. There are 14 residues in the CDR3. The chain's CDR3 is CASSEGEVLGPYTF. The CDR3 nucleotides read TGTGCCAGCAGTGAAGGGGAGGTCCTAGGCCCCTACACCTTC.

This clonotype was counted at least ten times. This chain connects TRBV6-1 to TRBJ2-5; D is ambiguous. Trimming pared 7 bases from V and 0 bases from J, leaving 9 bases between. Germline V gene lookup returns CDR1 MNHNS and CDR2 SASEGT. The CDR3 is 13 amino acids. The CDR3 spells CASTDPYQETQYF. In DNA, the CDR3 is TGTGCCAGCACCGACCCGTACCAAGAGACCCAGTACTTC.

The chain joins TRBV19 to TRBJ2-7; 8 bases fit TRBD1. Per the germline V gene, CDR1 is LNHDA and CDR2 is SQIVND (reference sequence). This CDR3 has 13 amino acids. Trimming cost V 5 bases and J 5 bases; bases outside gene matches: 5. The CDR3 here is CASSEQGADEQYF. The CDR3 DNA reads as TGTGCCAGTAGTGAGCAGGGGGCGGACGAGCAGTACTTC. Together with reference TRBV19 and TRBJ2-7, the CDR3 gives the full variable domain: DGGITQSPKYLFRKEGQNVTLSCEQNLNHDAMYWYRQDPGQGLRLIYYSQIVNDFQKGDIAEGYSVSREKKESFPLTVTSAQKNPTAFYLCASSEQGADEQYFGPGTRLTVT.

In the case of this clonotype: This may be a read error: a much more frequent sequence differs by one nucleotide. The V gene is TRBV27, the J gene TRBJ2-3, with D tentatively TRBD1 or TRBD2 (5 bases each). V lost 4 bases, J lost 6 bases, and 14 bases lay in between. In germline, CDR1 is MNHEY, CDR2 SMNVEV (reference sequence). CDR3 length equals 14 residues. The DNA of the CDR3 is TGTGCCAGCAGTTCATGGGGGTCCCACGATACGCAGTATTTT. Translating gives CASSSWGSHDTQYF.

This clonotype was counted at least ten times. The J gene is TRBJ2-1, the V gene TRBV7-2; a possible D gene is TRBD2 (6 bases). Germline V CDR1 and CDR2: SGHTA, FQGNSA. The CDR3 covers 16 residues. Trimming left V 0 bases short and J 9 bases short, with 18 bases between. This CDR3 reads CASSLAAGAGSGEQFF. As DNA, the CDR3 is TGTGCCAGCAGCTTAGCGGCGGGCGCGGGATCCGGTGAGCAGTTCTTC.

This clonotype has at least ten counts. The chain links TRBV12-3 or TRBV12-4 to TRBJ2-1, with 11 bases identical to TRBD2. The CDR3 totals 15 residues. J was trimmed by 5 bases and V by 5 bases; bases with no gene match: 5. The CDR3 is CASSGLAGVNNEQFF. CDR3 DNA sequence: TGTGCCAGCAGTGGACTAGCGGGCGTCAACAATGAGCAGTTCTTC.

In this sample, this clonotype turned up many times. The V call is TRBV5-1, the J call TRBJ1-5; possible D gene TRBD1, 5 bases. This CDR3 has 15 amino acids. Germline V CDR1 and CDR2: SGHRS, YFSETQ. V lost 0 bases to trimming and J lost 3 bases, with 10 bases between them. CDR3 nucleotide sequence: TGCGCCAGCAGCTTGGAGGGGACTACCAATCAGCCCCAGCATTTT. Amino acid sequence: CASSLEGTTNQPQHF.

The table lists this clonotype with many counts. The rearrangement uses TRBV6-5 and TRBJ1-1; 11 nucleotides line up with TRBD1. From germline, CDR1 is MNHEY and CDR2 SVGAGI. This CDR3 has 16 amino acids. V trimming: 2 bases; J trimming: 4 bases; junction bases outside the gene matches: 6. The DNA for the CDR3 is TGTGCCAGCAGTTACGGGGTGGGGACAGGGGGCACTGAAGCTTTCTTT. It codes for CASSYGVGTGGTEAFF.

This clonotype showed up many times. The chain carries TRBV3-1 and TRBJ2-7, with D perhaps matching TRBD1 (5 bases). Trimming removed 0 bases from V and 3 bases from J, with 6 bases in between. The CDR3 covers 13 residues. CDR1 LGHDT and CDR2 YNNKEL come from the germline V gene (reference sequence). The CDR3 DNA follows: TGTGCCAGCAGCCAAGAGGGGCTCTACGAGCAGTACTTC. This translates into CASSQEGLYEQYF.

Ten or more counts support this clonotype. The chain recombines TRBV7-8 with TRBJ2-5, with no clear D. Germline CDR1 and CDR2: SGHVS and FQNEAQ. This CDR3 contains 15 residues. V was pared by 4 bases and J by 2 bases, with 14 bases between. The CDR3 DNA sequence: TGTGCCAGCAGCTCACGTCTGCCGGATCAAGAGACCCAGTACTTC. The encoded protein is CASSSRLPDQETQYF.

This clonotype was counted at least ten times. The chain recombines TRBV6-1 with TRBJ2-2, with a tentative D call TRBD1 (6 bases). Trimming left V 4 bases short and J 7 bases short, with 10 bases between. The CDR3 is made up of 13 amino acids. The germline V gene has CDR1 MNHNS and CDR2 SASEGT. The chain's CDR3 is CASSGTGIGELFF. The CDR3 DNA follows: TGTGCCAGCAGTGGAACAGGGATCGGGGAGCTGTTTTTT.

This chain uses TRBV24-1 with TRBJ2-2; D not certain. CDR1 and CDR2 from the germline V gene are KGHDR and SFDVKD. This CDR3 region has 14 residues. Trimming took off 4 bases at V and 4 bases at J, with 9 bases between the two ends. CDR3 DNA sequence: TGTGCCACCAGTGACCTAGGTTTCACCGGGGAGCTGTTTTTT. Amino acids: CATSDLGFTGELFF.

This clonotype turned up a few times. The gene calls are TRBV30 and TRBJ2-7; D is unclear. From germline, CDR1 is GTSNPN and CDR2 SVGIG (reference sequence). The ends were cut back, 2 bases at V and 2 bases at J, with 10 bases in the middle. The CDR3 covers 13 residues. CDR3 DNA sequence: TGTGCCTGGAGTAGGAAACCAGCCTACGAGCAGTACTTC. It translates to CAWSRKPAYEQYF.